The 17 T cell receptor beta chains listed next were all sequenced from one sample in a study of lymphopenia after photon versus proton radiotherapy. Assay used: immunoSEQ multiplex PCR; TCRdb lists only in-frame clones, some missing. In the table there are about 40,000 clones, about 85% of which are singletons. Material: peripheral blood, obtained from a patient treated with proton-based radiotherapy. These receptors were taken from a woman aged 65 to 85 with pancreatic cancer.

This chain joins TRBV28 and TRBJ2-7; TRBD2 matches 8 bases. Germline CDR1 is MDHEN and CDR2 is SYDVKM. The CDR3 covers 14 residues. Unmatched junction bases numbered 4, after V lost 4 bases and J lost 2 bases. The CDR3 bases are TGTGCCAGCAGTTCGGCGGGAGGTACCTACGAGCAGTACTTC. It translates to CASSSAGGTYEQYF.

The chain couples TRBV19 to TRBJ1-5, with a possible D match to TRBD1 (5 bases). This CDR3 spans 16 amino acids. V lost 7 bases to trimming and J lost 3 bases, with 19 bases between them. Germline CDR1 LNHDA, CDR2 SQIVND (reference sequence). CDR3 DNA sequence: TGTGCCAGTACACCCTCCGTTGCAGGGCTCAATCAGCCCCAGCATTTT. This sequence encodes CASTPSVAGLNQPQHF.

This clone has just one count. The V call is TRBV9, the J call TRBJ1-1, with TRBD1 matching over 7 bases. Germline V CDR1 and CDR2: SGDLS, YYNGEE. The CDR3 loop spans 17 amino acids. V shed 4 bases and J 4 bases; nucleotides not matched to a gene: 16. Here the CDR3 reads CASSPRGGDRGSTEAFF. For the CDR3, the DNA is TGTGCCAGCAGCCCCCGGGGGGGGGACAGAGGGAGCACTGAAGCTTTCTTT.

This clone turned up a few times. At the DNA level, this CDR3 is encoded by other sequences in the same sample as well. Here the CDR3 DNA reads TGTGCCAGCAGCCAAGATTCGTACGAGCAGTACTTC. This translates into CASSQDSYEQYF. The chain recombines TRBV4-2 with TRBJ2-7; no clear D. The germline CDR1 and CDR2 sequences are LGHNA and YNFKEQ. V lost 0 bases, J lost 4 bases, and 4 bases lay in between. This CDR3 has 12 residues.

The chain carries TRBV11-3 and TRBJ1-4; weak D call: TRBD1 (6 bases). The ends were cut back, 1 base at V and 5 bases at J, with 11 bases in the middle. Germline assignment: CDR1 SGHNT and CDR2 YENEEA. The CDR3 covers 15 residues. CDR3 sequence: CASSLAQGPNEKLFF. CDR3 nucleotides: TGTGCCAGCAGCTTAGCACAGGGTCCCAATGAAAAACTGTTTTTT.

The V and J genes are TRBV6-6 and TRBJ2-6; D is undetermined. Germline values: CDR1 MNHNY, CDR2 SVGAGI (reference sequence). The CDR3 is made up of 13 amino acids. The V gene lost 6 bases and the J gene lost 2 bases, with 5 bases spanning the gap. The CDR3 DNA is TGTGCCAGCAGCCGTACTGGGGCCAACGTCCTGACTTTC. Translated, it gives CASSRTGANVLTF.

Turning to this clone: Other nucleotide sequences from this sample produce the same CDR3. The gene calls are TRBV5-6 and TRBJ1-5, with D uncertain. The CDR3 has 17 residues. Trimming shortened V by 0 bases and J by 0 bases, and 13 bases separated the two germline ends. CDR1 is SGHDT, CDR2 YYEEEE, per germline. The CDR3 reads CASSLVGGEYSNQPQHF. The CDR3 nucleotides are TGTGCCAGCAGCTTGGTTGGAGGAGAATATAGCAATCAGCCCCAGCATTTT.

This clone was counted between two and nine times. The V call is TRBV2, the J call TRBJ2-7; TRBD1 or TRBD2 may be the D gene (5 bases each). Deletions cut 7 bases from V and 6 bases from J, with 22 bases between. Germline-derived CDR1 and CDR2 are SNHLY and FYNNEI. This CDR3 is 15 amino acids long. CDR3 DNA sequence: TGTGCCAGCACGGGTGGTGGAGCGAGGGGCGTCGAGCAGTACTTC. This gives the protein CASTGGGARGVEQYF. Filled out from reference TRBV2 and TRBJ2-7, the complete variable domain reads EPEVTQTPSHQVTQMGQEVILRCVPISNHLYFYWYRQILGQKVEFLVSFYNNEISEKSEIFDDQFSVERPDGSNFTLKIRSTKLEDSAMYFCASTGGGARGVEQYFGPGTRLTVT.

This rearrangement joins TRBV28 to TRBJ2-6, with D possibly TRBD1 on 6 matching bases. Germline V lookup: CDR1 MDHEN, CDR2 SYDVKM. Trimming removed 2 bases at V and 2 bases at J, with 16 bases between. The CDR3 sequence is 18 residues long. CDR3 loop: CASSLGPWTEPGANVLTF. For the CDR3, the DNA is TGTGCCAGCAGTTTAGGCCCCTGGACAGAACCTGGGGCCAACGTCCTGACTTTC.

The genes are TRBV10-3 and TRBJ1-1; TRBD1 matches 9 bases. CDR1 and CDR2 (germline): ENHRY, SYGVKD. Trimming at V came to 7 bases and at J to 4 bases, leaving 7 bases not matched to a gene. This CDR3 has 14 residues. The CDR3 DNA follows: TGTGCCATCAATCTACAACAGGGGGCCACTGAAGCTTTCTTT. It translates to CAINLQQGATEAFF.

As DNA, the CDR3 is TGCAGCGTTGCCACGGACAGGGTTTCTTCTGGCTACACCTTC. Its protein product is CSVATDRVSSGYTF. V and J are TRBV29-1 and TRBJ1-2; 8 bases fit TRBD1. The V gene end was trimmed by 4 bases and the J gene end by 7 bases; junction bases not matched to a gene: 11. The CDR3 has 14 amino acids. Per the germline V gene, CDR1 is SQVTM and CDR2 is ANQGSEA.

The chain carries TRBV5-1 and TRBJ1-4, with no clear D. The CDR3 sequence is 14 residues long. V lost 5 bases and J lost 12, with 20 bases in between. CDR1 and CDR2 from the germline V gene are SGHRS and YFSETQ. For the CDR3, the DNA is TGCGCCAGCAGACGGACCGCCGGGAACGCCCAACTGTTTTTT. Translation gives CASRRTAGNAQLFF.

V and J are TRBV7-2 and TRBJ2-5, with 14 bases aligning to TRBD2. CDR1 and CDR2 from the germline V gene are SGHTA and FQGNSA. The length of the CDR3 is 18 residues. Trimming at V came to 5 bases and at J to 5 bases, leaving 13 bases not matched to a gene. CDR3 region: CASSPLGTSGSSQETQYF. In DNA, the CDR3 is TGTGCCAGCAGCCCCCTCGGGACTAGCGGGAGTTCTCAGGAGACCCAGTACTTC.

This chain links TRBV28 with TRBJ1-5; D ambiguous. The germline CDR1 and CDR2 sequences are MDHEN and SYDVKM. The CDR3 extends over 12 amino acids. V lost 5 bases, J lost 5 bases, and 7 bases lay in between. This chain's CDR3 is CASSASYQPQHF. CDR3 DNA: TGTGCCAGCAGTGCCTCGTATCAGCCCCAGCATTTT. Filled out from reference TRBV28 and TRBJ1-5, the complete variable domain reads DVKVTQSSRYLVKRTGEKVFLECVQDMDHENMFWYRQDPGLGLRLIYFSYDVKMKEKGDIPEGYSVSREKKERFSLILESASTNQTSMYLCASSASYQPQHFGDGTRLSIL.

This clone appeared once. The V call is TRBV4-1, the J call TRBJ2-1, with a weak D call TRBD1 (6 bases). From germline, CDR1 is MGHRA and CDR2 YSYEKL. V was shortened by 4 bases and J by 5 bases, with 12 bases between the two germline ends. The CDR3 has 14 residues. The CDR3 reads CASSLPTGNNEQFF. CDR3 coding DNA: TGCGCCAGCAGCCTACCGACAGGAAACAATGAGCAGTTCTTC.

The chain is built from TRBV11-2 and TRBJ2-5; TRBD1 aligns across 8 bases. V lost 6 bases and J lost 4; bases outside the gene matches: 10. This CDR3 is 15 amino acids long. Looked up from germline, CDR1 is SGHAT and CDR2 is FQNNGV. CDR3 region: CASSHPQGALETQYF. The CDR3 DNA reads TGTGCCAGCAGTCATCCCCAGGGGGCTTTAGAGACCCAGTACTTC.

In this sample, this clone turned up once. This chain uses TRBV27 with TRBJ1-2; 10 nucleotides match TRBD1. The CDR3 has 13 residues. V gave up 4 bases and J gave up 4 bases; unmatched junction bases: 0. Germline V lookup: CDR1 MNHEY, CDR2 SMNVEV (reference sequence). The CDR3 region is CASSWTGGYGYTF. In DNA form, the CDR3 reads TGTGCCAGCAGTTGGACAGGGGGCTATGGCTACACCTTC.